The T cell receptor beta chain under discussion was sequenced for a study of T cell responses to AZD1222 COVID-19 vaccine. Study-level results: Spike-specific TCR breadth and depth were elevated following two AZD1222 doses. The donor group comprised mostly white British people and more females; the analysis possibly underestimated clonal diversity. Samples come after the peak T cell response, not at day 14. Spike regions recognized by vaccine-associated CD4 TCRs spanned the protein, led by 160-218 and 743-854.

Losses at the gene ends were 1 base for V and 4 bases for J; bases not matched to a gene: 1. This CDR3 comprises 15 residues. In germline, CDR1 is SGHAT, CDR2 FQDESV (reference sequence). Remarks on this clone: The target antigen is unknown.

The method was immunoSEQ multiplex PCR; TCRdb's version includes in-frame clones alone and lacks a portion of them. This sample yields about 190,000 clones, of which 87% are seen a single time; about 2.5% belongs to the top ten. The rearrangement links TRBV11-1 to TRBJ1-1; 12 positions agree with TRBD1. The source was peripheral blood, collected on day 0 of MenACWY control vaccination. The receptor comes from an adult in good health. CDR3 DNA: TGTGCCAGCAGCTTAGGGGGACAGGGGGCCACTGAAGCTTTCTTT. Its protein is CASSLGGQGATEAFF.